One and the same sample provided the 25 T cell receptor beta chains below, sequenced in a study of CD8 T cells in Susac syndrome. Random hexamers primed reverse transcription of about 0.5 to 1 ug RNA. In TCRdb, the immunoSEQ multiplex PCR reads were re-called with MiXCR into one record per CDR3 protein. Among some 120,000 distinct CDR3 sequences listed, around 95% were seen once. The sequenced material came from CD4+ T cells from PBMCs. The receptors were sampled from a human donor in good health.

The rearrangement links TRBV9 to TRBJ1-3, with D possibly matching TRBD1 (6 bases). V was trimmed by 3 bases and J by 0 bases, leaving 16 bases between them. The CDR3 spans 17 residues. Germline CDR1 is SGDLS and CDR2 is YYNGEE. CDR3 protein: CASSGIYSTGSGNTIYF. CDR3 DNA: TGTGCCAGCAGCGGAATATACTCGACAGGCTCTGGAAACACCATATATTTT.

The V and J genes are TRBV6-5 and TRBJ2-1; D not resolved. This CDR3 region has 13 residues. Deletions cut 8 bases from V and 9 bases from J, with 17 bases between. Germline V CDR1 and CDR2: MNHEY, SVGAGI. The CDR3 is CASCPIRSGEQFF. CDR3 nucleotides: TGTGCCAGCTGCCCCATCAGGTCCGGTGAGCAGTTCTTC.

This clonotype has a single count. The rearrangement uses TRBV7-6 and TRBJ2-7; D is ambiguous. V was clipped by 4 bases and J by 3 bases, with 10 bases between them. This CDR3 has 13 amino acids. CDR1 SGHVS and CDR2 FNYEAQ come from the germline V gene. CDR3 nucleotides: TGTGCCAGCAGCTCCCAGGTTGGCTACGAGCAGTACTTC. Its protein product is CASSSQVGYEQYF.

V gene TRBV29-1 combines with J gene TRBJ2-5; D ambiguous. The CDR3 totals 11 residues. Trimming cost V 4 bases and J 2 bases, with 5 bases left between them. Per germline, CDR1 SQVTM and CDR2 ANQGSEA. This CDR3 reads CSVGQQETQYF. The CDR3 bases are TGCAGCGTTGGCCAACAAGAGACCCAGTACTTC.

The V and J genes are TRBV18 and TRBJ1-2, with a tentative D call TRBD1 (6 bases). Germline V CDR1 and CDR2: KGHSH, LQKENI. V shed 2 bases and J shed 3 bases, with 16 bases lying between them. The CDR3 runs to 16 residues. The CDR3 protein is CASSPAQGILYYGYTF. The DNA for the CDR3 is TGTGCCAGCTCACCAGCGCAGGGGATTTTGTACTATGGCTACACCTTC. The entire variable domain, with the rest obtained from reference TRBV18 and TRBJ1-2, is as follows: NAGVMQNPRHLVRRRGQEARLRCSPMKGHSHVYWYRQLPEEGLKFMVYLQKENIIDESGMPKERFSAEFPKEGPSILRIQQVVRGDSAAYFCASSPAQGILYYGYTFGSGTRLTVV.

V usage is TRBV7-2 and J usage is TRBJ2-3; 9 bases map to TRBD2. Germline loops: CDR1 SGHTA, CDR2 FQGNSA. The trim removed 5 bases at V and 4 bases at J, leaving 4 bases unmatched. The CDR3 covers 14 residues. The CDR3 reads CASSAGGSADTQYF. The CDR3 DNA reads TGTGCCAGCAGCGCGGGGGGGTCCGCAGATACGCAGTATTTT.

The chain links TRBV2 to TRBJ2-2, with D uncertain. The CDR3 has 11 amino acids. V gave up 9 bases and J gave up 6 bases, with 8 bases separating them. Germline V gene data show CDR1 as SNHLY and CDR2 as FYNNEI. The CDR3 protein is CASRASGELFF. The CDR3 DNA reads TGTGCCAGTCGTGCGTCCGGGGAGCTGTTTTTT. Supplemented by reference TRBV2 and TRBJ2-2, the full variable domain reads EPEVTQTPSHQVTQMGQEVILRCVPISNHLYFYWYRQILGQKVEFLVSFYNNEISEKSEIFDDQFSVERPDGSNFTLKIRSTKLEDSAMYFCASRASGELFFGEGSRLTVL.

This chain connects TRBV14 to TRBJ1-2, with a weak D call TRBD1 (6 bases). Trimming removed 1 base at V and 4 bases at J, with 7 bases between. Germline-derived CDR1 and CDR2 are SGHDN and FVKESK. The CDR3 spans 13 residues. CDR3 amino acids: CASSQGTVYGYTF. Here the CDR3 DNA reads TGTGCCAGCAGCCAAGGGACAGTCTATGGCTACACCTTC.

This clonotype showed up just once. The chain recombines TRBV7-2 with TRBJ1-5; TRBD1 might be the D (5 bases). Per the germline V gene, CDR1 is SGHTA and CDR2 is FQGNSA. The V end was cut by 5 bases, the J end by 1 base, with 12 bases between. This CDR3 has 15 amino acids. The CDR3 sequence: CASSLGAGSNQPQHF. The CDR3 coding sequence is TGTGCCAGCAGCCTTGGGGCAGGGAGCAATCAGCCCCAGCATTTT.

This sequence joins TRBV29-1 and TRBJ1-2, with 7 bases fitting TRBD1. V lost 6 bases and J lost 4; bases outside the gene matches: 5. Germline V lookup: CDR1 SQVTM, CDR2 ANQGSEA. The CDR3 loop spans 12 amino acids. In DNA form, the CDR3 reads TGCAGCGTGCACAGGGGCGGCTATGGCTACACCTTC. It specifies CSVHRGGYGYTF.

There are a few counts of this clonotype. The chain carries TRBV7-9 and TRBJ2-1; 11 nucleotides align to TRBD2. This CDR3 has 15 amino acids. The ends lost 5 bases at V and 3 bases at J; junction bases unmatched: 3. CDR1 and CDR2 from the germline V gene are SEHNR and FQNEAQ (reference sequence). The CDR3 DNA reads TGTGCCAGCAGCCGGGGACTAGCGGACTACAATGAGCAGTTCTTC. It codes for CASSRGLADYNEQFF.

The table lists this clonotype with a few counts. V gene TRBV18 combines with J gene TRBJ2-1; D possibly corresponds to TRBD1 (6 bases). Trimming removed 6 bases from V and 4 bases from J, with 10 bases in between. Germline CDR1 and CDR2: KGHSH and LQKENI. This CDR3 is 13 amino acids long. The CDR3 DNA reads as TGTGCCAGCTCCCCCGGACAGTACAATGAGCAGTTCTTC. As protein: CASSPGQYNEQFF. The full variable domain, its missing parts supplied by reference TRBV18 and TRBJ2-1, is NAGVMQNPRHLVRRRGQEARLRCSPMKGHSHVYWYRQLPEEGLKFMVYLQKENIIDESGMPKERFSAEFPKEGPSILRIQQVVRGDSAAYFCASSPGQYNEQFFGPGTRLTVL.

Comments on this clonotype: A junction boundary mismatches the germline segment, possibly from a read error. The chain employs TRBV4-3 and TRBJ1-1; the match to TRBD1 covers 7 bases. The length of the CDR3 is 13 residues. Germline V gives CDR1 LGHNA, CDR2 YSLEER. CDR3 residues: CASSQVTGAEAFF. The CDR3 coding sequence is TGCGCCAGCAGTCAAGTAACAGGGGCTGAAGCTTTCTTT.

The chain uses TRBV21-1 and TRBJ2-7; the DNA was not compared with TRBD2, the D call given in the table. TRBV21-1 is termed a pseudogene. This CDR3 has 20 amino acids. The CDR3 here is CASSKRPGLAGGPSSYEQYF. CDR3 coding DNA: TGTGCCAGCAGCAAAAGGCCGGGACTAGCGGGAGGGCCGAGCTCCTACGAGCAGTACTTC.

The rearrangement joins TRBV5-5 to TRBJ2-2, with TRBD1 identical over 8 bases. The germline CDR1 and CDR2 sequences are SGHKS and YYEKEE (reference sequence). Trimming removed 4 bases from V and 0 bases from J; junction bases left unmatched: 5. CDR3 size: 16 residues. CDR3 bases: TGTGCCAGCAGCGGTCTACAGGGGGCGAACACCGGGGAGCTGTTTTTT. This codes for CASSGLQGANTGELFF.

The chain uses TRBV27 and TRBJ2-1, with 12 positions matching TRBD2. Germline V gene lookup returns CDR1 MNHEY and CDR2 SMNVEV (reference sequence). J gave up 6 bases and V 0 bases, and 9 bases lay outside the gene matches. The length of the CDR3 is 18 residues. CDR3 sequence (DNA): TGTGCCAGCAGTTTATCCGAGACTAGCGGGAGCTTCCGCAATGAGCAGTTCTTC. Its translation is CASSLSETSGSFRNEQFF.

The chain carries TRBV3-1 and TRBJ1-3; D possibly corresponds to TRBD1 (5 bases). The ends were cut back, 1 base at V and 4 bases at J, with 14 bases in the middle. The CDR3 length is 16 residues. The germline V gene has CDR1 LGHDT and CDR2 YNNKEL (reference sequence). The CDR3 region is CASSQVGGTRGNTIYF. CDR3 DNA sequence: TGTGCCAGCAGCCAAGTCGGCGGGACCCGGGGAAACACCATATATTTT.

The CDR3 protein is CSATSGSLETQYF. DNA for the CDR3: TGCAGTGCGACTAGCGGGAGTCTAGAGACCCAGTACTTC. The chain carries TRBV20-1 and TRBJ2-5; 12 bases agree with TRBD2. Trimming cost V 6 bases and J 4 bases; bases outside gene matches: 3. Germline assignment: CDR1 DFQATT and CDR2 SNEGSKA (reference sequence). The CDR3 is 13 amino acids.

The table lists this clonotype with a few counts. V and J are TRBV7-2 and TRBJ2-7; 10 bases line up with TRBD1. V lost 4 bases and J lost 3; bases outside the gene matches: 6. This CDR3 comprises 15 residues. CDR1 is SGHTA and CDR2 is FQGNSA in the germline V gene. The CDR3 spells CASSSETGGIYEQYF. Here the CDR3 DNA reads TGTGCCAGCAGCTCCGAGACAGGGGGCATCTACGAGCAGTACTTC. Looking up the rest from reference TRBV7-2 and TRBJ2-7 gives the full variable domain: GAGVSQSPSNKVTEKGKDVELRCDPISGHTALYWYRQSLGQGLEFLIYFQGNSAPDKSGLPSDRFSAERTGGSVSTLTIQRTQQEDSAVYLCASSSETGGIYEQYFGPGTRLTVT.

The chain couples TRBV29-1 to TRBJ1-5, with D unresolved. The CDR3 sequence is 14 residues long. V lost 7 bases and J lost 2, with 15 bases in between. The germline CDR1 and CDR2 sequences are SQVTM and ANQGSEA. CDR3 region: CSASSGVGNQPQHF. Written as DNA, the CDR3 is TGCAGCGCCTCCTCCGGGGTCGGCAATCAGCCCCAGCATTTT. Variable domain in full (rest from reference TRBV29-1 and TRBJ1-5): SAVISQKPSRDICQRGTSLTIQCQVDSQVTMMFWYRQQPGQSLTLIATANQGSEATYESGFVIDKFPISRPNLTFSTLTVSNMSPEDSSIYLCSASSGVGNQPQHFGDGTRLSIL.

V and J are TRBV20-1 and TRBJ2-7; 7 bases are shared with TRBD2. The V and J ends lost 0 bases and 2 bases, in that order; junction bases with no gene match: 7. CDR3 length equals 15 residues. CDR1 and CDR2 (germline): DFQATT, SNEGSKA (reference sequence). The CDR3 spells CSARDLAGDPYEQYF. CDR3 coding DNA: TGCAGTGCTAGAGATCTGGCGGGAGATCCCTACGAGCAGTACTTC.

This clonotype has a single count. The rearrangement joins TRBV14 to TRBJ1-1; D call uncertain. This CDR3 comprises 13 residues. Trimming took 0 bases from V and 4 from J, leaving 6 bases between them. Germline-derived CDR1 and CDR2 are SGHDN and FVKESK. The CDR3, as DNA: TGTGCCAGCAGCCAAGAGATAAGCACTGAAGCTTTCTTT. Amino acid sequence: CASSQEISTEAFF.

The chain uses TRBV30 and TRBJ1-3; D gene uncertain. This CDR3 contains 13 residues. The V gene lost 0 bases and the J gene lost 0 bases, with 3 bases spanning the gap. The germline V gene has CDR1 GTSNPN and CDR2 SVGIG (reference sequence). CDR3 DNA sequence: TGTGCCTGGAGTGTTATCTCTGGAAACACCATATATTTT. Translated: CAWSVISGNTIYF.

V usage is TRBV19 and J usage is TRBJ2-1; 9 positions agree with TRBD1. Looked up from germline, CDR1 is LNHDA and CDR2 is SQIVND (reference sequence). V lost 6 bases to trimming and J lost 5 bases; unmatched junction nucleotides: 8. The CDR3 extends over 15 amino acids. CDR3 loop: CASSTLGDRDNEQFF. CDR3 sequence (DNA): TGTGCCAGTAGCACTCTGGGGGACAGGGACAATGAGCAGTTCTTC.

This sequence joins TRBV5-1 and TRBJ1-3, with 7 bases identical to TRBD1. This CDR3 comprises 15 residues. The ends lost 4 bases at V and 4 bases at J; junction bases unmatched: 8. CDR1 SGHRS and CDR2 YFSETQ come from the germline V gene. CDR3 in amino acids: CASSKTRQGGNTIYF. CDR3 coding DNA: TGCGCCAGCAGCAAGACGCGACAGGGAGGAAACACCATATATTTT.